This T cell receptor (beta chain) was documented in a study of CD8+ T cells in alopecia areata (dated by TCRdb to 2016 to 2018). A note on the overall study: The treated patients, all with moderate-to-severe alopecia areata, were enrolled in an open-label pilot trial of oral tofacitinib given at 5 to 10 mg twice daily. Patients received tofacitinib for 6 to 18 months and were then followed off drug for 6 months to check for delayed response and recurrence. In both human patients and the C3H/HeJ mouse model, the study applied high-throughput TCRbeta sequencing to look at T cell clonal expansion in alopecia areata. In humans, TCRbeta sequencing was performed on scalp tissue and on sorted CD4+ and CD8+ peripheral blood T cells from healthy controls and from patients with patchy or totalis/universalis alopecia areata. Tofacitinib-treated patients had biopsies at baseline and at 4 and 24 weeks of treatment, with a later scalp biopsy in several patients. Scalp clonality was compared among normal scalp (n=4), patchy alopecia areata scalp (n=8), and alopecia totalis/universalis scalp (n=8). RNA came from the PAXgene miRNA kit for fixed scalp, the miRNeasy kit for PBMCs, and the RNeasy kit for mouse skin. Amplification of TCRbeta CDR3 regions was done by immunoSEQ multiplex PCR using 35 Vbeta forward primers and 13 Jbeta reverse primers. Study-wide findings and limitations: Shared TCR sequences between patients were less evident than in mice, which may be partly attributable to HLA diversity in the patient population. Compared with normal scalp, lesional scalp, particularly in alopecia totalis/universalis, had higher clonality and more expanded CD8+ clones, which suggests antigenic drive. Scalp TCR repertoire analysis is complicated because resident alphabeta T cells in normal human skin are also sequenced, whereas mouse skin is dominated by gammadelta T cells.

Counted from cysteine to phenylalanine, this CDR3 has 14 amino acids. Just the 42-base CDR3 DNA is kept, in frame starting at base 1. V trim: 5 bases; J trim: 4 bases; unmatched bases: 6. CDR1 and CDR2 are drawn from the germline V gene (reference sequence): SSHAT, FNYEAQ. In the case of this clone: The target of this receptor is not known. Base qualities are missing; no much larger clone stands one base away.

The library was produced with the immunoSEQ multiplex PCR assay. RNA was extracted from all samples and reverse transcribed into cDNA as template for TCR sequencing. SuperScript III was used to make first-strand cDNA, primed with a 2:1 mix of oligo-dT and random hexamers. Amplification bias was assessed with a synthetic immune receptor repertoire, and residual bias was removed computationally. The original pipeline was this. Raw reads were preprocessed for error removal, and CDR3 was defined according to IMGT conventions as running from the conserved cysteine to phenylalanine. Clonality was calculated as 1 minus Shannon entropy normalized by log2 of the number of productive unique TCRs. Whether each scalp clone was CD4 or CD8 was inferred by checking scalp TCRbeta sequences against the CD4 and CD8 repertoires from sorted blood. TCRdb re-hosts the immuneACCESS table, in-frame sequences only. Its copies lack some clones; in the studies checked, an unresolved V gene accounts for under half of them, and the cause for the rest is not known. The V and J calls and clone size were taken over from that table, and D and trimming were inferred from the DNA. Within this sample are 150,000 or so clones, with 45% to 60% of them counted one time only. The ten largest clones take up roughly 21% of the sample.

The sample's time point label, in plain terms: baseline before oral tofacitinib. From alopecia areata patients, peripheral blood was collected along with lesional scalp punch biopsies. PBMCs were isolated by density centrifugation and stained for CD3, CD4 and CD8, and CD4+ and CD8+ T cells were sorted on a FACSAria. This TCR derives from a human donor with alopecia areata. Sequences were derived from CD8+ T cells sorted from blood, sampled at week 0. The chain employs TRBV7-7 and TRBJ2-7; 9 middle bases align to TRBD1. The DNA is TGTGCCAGCAGCAAGGGACAGGGTGATTACGAGCAGTACTTC. It is translated as CASSKGQGDYEQYF.